This T cell receptor beta chain stems from a study of radiotherapy plus CTLA-4 blockade in lung cancer. Study results and limitations: Radiotherapy plus ipilimumab was followed by expansion in blood of tumor-derived TCR clones.

Libraries were prepared by immunoSEQ multiplex PCR; TCRdb keeps only in-frame clonotypes and omits some of them. The sample includes fewer than 90,000 clones, roughly 87% seen only once; the top ten take 0.82%. Of note for this clone: Its antigen is as yet unknown.

Chemo-refractory metastatic non-small-cell lung cancer patients were treated with focal radiation plus CTLA-4 blockade with ipilimumab. Per germline, CDR1 MNHNS and CDR2 SASEGT. The CDR3 covers 18 residues. Germline trimming cut 4 bases from V and 5 bases from J; bases unmatched to any gene: 11. The chain links TRBV6-1 to TRBJ2-6; 10 bases agree with TRBD2. This clonotype was obtained from a human donor with non-small cell lung cancer who had stable disease on radiotherapy plus ipilimumab. The material sequenced was peripheral blood, taken from a patient treated with radiotherapy plus ipilimumab. CDR3 loop: CASSVGSGTSAWANVLTF. In DNA, the CDR3 is TGTGCCAGCAGTGTGGGCTCCGGGACTAGCGCCTGGGCCAACGTCCTGACTTTC.